Sequencing of this T cell receptor (beta chain) was carried out in a study of control samples from healthy donors and cancer patients. V was shortened by 2 bases and J by 6 bases, with 7 bases between the two germline ends. Germline CDR1 and CDR2: KGHSH and LQKENI. The CDR3 contains 13 residues. Sequenced by immunoSEQ multiplex PCR; TCRdb stores in-frame clones only, minus some. The data contain about 59,000 clones, roughly 90% of them seen just once; the ten biggest clones take up approximately 1.5%. The sequence was collected from a man aged 40-49 years with colorectal cancer. The rearrangement uses TRBV18 and TRBJ1-4, with D possibly being TRBD1 (6 bases). Source material: PBMCs. Written as DNA, the CDR3 is TGTGCCAGCTCACCAGGGGGCGATGAAAAACTGTTTTTT. It specifies CASSPGGDEKLFF.